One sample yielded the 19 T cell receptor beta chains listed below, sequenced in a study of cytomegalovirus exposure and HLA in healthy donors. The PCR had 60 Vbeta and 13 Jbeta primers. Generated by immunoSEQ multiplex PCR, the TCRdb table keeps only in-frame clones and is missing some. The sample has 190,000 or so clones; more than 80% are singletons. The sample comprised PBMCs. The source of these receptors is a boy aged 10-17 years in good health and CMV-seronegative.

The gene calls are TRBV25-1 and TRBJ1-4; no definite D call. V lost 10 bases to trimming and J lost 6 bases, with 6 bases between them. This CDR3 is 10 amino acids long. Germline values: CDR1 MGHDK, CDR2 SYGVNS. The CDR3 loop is CATGHEKLFF. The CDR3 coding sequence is TGTGCCACCGGTCATGAAAAACTGTTTTTT.

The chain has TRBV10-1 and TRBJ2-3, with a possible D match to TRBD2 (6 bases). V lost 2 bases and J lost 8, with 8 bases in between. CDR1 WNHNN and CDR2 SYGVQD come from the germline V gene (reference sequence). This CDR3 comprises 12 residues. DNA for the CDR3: TGCGCCAGCAGTGAGGGGACTTCTACGCAGTATTTT. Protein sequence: CASSEGTSTQYF.

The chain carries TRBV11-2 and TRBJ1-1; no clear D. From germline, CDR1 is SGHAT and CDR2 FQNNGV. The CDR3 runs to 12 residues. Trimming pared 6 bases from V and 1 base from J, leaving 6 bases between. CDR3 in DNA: TGTGCCAGCAGTGTCAAGAACACTGAAGCTTTCTTT. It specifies CASSVKNTEAFF.

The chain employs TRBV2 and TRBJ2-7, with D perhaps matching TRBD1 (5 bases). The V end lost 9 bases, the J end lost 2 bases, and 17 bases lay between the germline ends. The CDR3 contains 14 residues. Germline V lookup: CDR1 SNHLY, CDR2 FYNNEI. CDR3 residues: CASLDTAVPYEQYF. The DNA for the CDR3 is TGTGCCAGTCTGGACACGGCCGTACCCTACGAGCAGTACTTC.

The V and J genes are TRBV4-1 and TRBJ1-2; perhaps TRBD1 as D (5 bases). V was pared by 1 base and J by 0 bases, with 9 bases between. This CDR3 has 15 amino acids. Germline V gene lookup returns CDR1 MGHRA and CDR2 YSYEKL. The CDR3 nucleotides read TGCGCCAGCAGCCAAGTGGCCAGGGCTAACTATGGCTACACCTTC. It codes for CASSQVARANYGYTF.

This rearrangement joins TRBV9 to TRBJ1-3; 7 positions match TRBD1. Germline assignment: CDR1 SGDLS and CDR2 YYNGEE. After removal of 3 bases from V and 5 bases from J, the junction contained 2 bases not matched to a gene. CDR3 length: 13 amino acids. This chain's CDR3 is CASSGDRRNTIYF. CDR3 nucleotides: TGTGCCAGCAGCGGGGACAGAAGAAACACCATATATTTT.

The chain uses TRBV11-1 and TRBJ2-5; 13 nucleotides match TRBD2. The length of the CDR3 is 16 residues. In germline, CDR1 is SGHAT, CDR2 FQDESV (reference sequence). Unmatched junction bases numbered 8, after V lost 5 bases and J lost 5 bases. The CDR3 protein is CASSLRTSGSEETQYF. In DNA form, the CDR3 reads TGTGCCAGCAGCCTAAGGACTAGCGGGAGTGAGGAGACCCAGTACTTC. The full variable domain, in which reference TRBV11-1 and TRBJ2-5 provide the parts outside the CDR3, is EAEVAQSPRYKITEKSQAVAFWCDPISGHATLYWYRQILGQGPELLVQFQDESVVDDSQLPKDRFSAERLKGVDSTLKIQPAELGDSAMYLCASSLRTSGSEETQYFGPGTRLLVL.

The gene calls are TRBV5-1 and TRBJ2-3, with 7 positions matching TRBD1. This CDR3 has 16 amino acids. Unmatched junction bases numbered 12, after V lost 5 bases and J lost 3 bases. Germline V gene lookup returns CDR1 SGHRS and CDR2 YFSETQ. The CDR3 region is CASSSTGAGGTDTQYF. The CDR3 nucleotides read TGCGCCAGCAGTAGTACAGGGGCTGGTGGAACAGATACGCAGTATTTT.

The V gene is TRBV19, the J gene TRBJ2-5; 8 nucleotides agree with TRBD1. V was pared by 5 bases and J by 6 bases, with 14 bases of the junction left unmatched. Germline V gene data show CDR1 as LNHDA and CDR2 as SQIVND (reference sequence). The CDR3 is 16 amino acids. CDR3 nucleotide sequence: TGTGCCAGTAGTCCGTCGGGCAGGGGGCTATCGAAGACCCAGTACTTC. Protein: CASSPSGRGLSKTQYF.

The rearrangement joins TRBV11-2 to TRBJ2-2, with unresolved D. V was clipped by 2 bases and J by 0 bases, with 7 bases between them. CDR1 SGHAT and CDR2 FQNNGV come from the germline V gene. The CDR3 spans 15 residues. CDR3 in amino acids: CASSLTRANTGELFF. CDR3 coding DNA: TGTGCCAGCAGCTTAACACGGGCGAACACCGGGGAGCTGTTTTTT.

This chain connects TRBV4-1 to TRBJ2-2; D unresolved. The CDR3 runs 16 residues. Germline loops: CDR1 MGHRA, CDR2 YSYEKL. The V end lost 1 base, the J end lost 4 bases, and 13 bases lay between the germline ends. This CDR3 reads CASSQGSIYSTGELFF. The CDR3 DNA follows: TGCGCCAGCAGCCAAGGCTCTATATACTCCACCGGGGAGCTGTTTTTT.

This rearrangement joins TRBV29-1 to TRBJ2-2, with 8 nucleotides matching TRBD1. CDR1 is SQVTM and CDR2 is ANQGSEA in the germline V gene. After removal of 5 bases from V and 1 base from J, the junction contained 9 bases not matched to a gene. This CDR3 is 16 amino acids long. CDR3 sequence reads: CSVKGWTGLNTGELFF. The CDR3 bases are TGCAGCGTTAAAGGATGGACAGGGCTGAACACCGGGGAGCTGTTTTTT.

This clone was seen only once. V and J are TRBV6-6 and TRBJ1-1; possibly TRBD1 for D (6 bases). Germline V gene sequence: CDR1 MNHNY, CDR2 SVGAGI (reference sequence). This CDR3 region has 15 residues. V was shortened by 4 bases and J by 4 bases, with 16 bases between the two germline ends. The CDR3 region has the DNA TGTGCCAGCAGTTTCTCGGGAGGGGGAGGCACTGAAGCTTTCTTT. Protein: CASSFSGGGGTEAFF.

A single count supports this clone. CDR3 sequence reads: CASSESAAVNGAYF. Here the CDR3 DNA reads TGTGCCAGCAGTGAATCCGCAGCAGTCAATGGGGCGTACTTC. V and J are TRBV6-1 and TRBJ2-5; possibly TRBD1 for D (5 bases). The CDR3 runs 14 residues. With 2 bases removed from V and 13 bases from J, the gap between germline ends came to 20 bases. Germline V CDR1 and CDR2: MNHNS, SASEGT.

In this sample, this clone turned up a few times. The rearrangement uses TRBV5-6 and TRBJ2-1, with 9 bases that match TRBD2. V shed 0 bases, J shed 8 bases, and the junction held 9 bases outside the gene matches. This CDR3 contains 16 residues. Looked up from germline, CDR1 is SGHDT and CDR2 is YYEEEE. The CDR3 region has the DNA TGTGCCAGCAGCTTGGTTCGCGCGGGAGGGCCTCATGAGCAGTTCTTC. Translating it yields CASSLVRAGGPHEQFF.

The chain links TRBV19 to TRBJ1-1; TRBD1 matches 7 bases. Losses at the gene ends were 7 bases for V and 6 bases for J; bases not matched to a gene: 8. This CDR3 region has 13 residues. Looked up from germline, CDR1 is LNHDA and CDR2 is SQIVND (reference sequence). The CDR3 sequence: CASIPGGLAEAFF. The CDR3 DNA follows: TGTGCCAGTATCCCAGGGGGTCTCGCTGAAGCTTTCTTT.

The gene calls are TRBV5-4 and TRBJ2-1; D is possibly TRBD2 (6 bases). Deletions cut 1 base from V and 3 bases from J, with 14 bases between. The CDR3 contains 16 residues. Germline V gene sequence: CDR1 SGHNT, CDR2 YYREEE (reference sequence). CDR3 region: CASSLRREVIYNEQFF. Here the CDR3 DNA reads TGTGCCAGCAGCTTGCGCAGGGAGGTTATCTACAATGAGCAGTTCTTC.

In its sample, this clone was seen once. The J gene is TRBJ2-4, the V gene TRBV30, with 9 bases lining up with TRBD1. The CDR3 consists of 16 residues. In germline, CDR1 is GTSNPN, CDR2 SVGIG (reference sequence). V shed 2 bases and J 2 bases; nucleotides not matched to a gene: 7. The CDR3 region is CAWSPYGTGTKNIQYF. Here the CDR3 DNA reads TGTGCCTGGAGTCCCTATGGGACAGGGACCAAAAACATTCAGTACTTC.

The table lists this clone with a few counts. The CDR3 sequence: CASSLTGNTEAFF. CDR3 bases: TGCGCCAGCAGTTTAACAGGGAACACTGAAGCTTTCTTT. The J gene is TRBJ1-1, the V gene TRBV10-1; weak D call: TRBD1 (5 bases). Germline CDR1 WNHNN, CDR2 SYGVQD (reference sequence). Trimming took off 5 bases at V and 1 base at J, with 8 bases between the two ends. This CDR3 is 13 amino acids long.